Reported below is one TCR beta chain. As yet, its antigen is unknown. Both 60 Vbeta primers and 13 Jbeta primers went into the PCR. Profiled with immunoSEQ multiplex PCR; TCRdb holds only in-frame clones, not every one. The sample has roughly 200,000 clones, around 80% seen once. This sample is drawn from a study of cytomegalovirus exposure and HLA in healthy donors. Findings and caveats of the study: With later analysis, a missense DCLRE1C variant became linked to TCR beta V- and J-gene trimming.

The CDR3 length is 15 residues. V was pared by 10 bases and J by 3 bases, with 8 bases of the junction left unmatched. From germline, CDR1 is MNHNS and CDR2 SASEGT. Donors were nominally healthy when sampled, though unrecorded immune exposures were likely. Material for sequencing was PBMCs. The clonotype comes from a woman between 25 and 40 years old in good health and CMV-seropositive. V is TRBV6-1 and J is TRBJ2-2; TRBD2 agrees at 10 bases. Here the CDR3 DNA reads TGTGCCATCAAATCGACTAGCGGGTACACCGGGGAGCTGTTTTTT. Translation gives CAIKSTSGYTGELFF.